One and the same sample provided the 5 T cell receptor beta chains below, sequenced in a study of T cell responses to AZD1222 COVID-19 vaccine. Data came from immunoSEQ multiplex PCR; TCRdb stores just in-frame clones and leaves some out. Of over 150,000 clones in the sample, roughly nine tenths were seen once. The specimen was peripheral blood, collected on day 0 of MenACWY control vaccination. The receptors were gathered from an adult in good health.

The chain links TRBV4-3 to TRBJ2-1; 14 bases align to TRBD2. The germline gives CDR1 LGHNA, CDR2 YSLEER. The CDR3 is 16 residues long. Trimming at V came to 4 bases and at J to 7 bases, leaving 6 bases not matched to a gene. This CDR3 reads CASSLSTSGRVNEQFF. CDR3 coding DNA: TGCGCCAGCAGCCTATCGACTAGCGGGAGGGTAAATGAGCAGTTCTTC.

This clone occurred once. V gene TRBV7-3 combines with J gene TRBJ2-1, with 8 nucleotides matching TRBD2. CDR1 and CDR2 from the germline V gene are SGHTA and FQGTGA. Unmatched junction bases numbered 0, after V lost 0 bases and J lost 2 bases. CDR3 size: 15 residues. The CDR3 nucleotides read TGTGCCAGCAGCTTAACTAGCGGGACCTACAATGAGCAGTTCTTC. This gives the protein CASSLTSGTYNEQFF.

This sequence joins TRBV5-4 and TRBJ2-3, with 12 bases identical to TRBD2. Germline loops: CDR1 SGHNT, CDR2 YYREEE (reference sequence). The junction had 1 base not matched to a gene; V was cut back by 5 bases and J by 3 bases. The CDR3 covers 14 residues. The CDR3 coding sequence is TGTGCCAGCAGAGGACTAGCGGGAACAGATACGCAGTATTTT. This codes for CASRGLAGTDTQYF.

The chain uses TRBV18 and TRBJ2-5; no clear D. Trimming pared 4 bases from V and 1 base from J, leaving 10 bases between. Germline V gene lookup returns CDR1 KGHSH and CDR2 LQKENI. This CDR3 has 14 amino acids. In DNA, the CDR3 is TGTGCCAGCTCACGGAAAAACAGCCAAGAGACCCAGTACTTC. This encodes CASSRKNSQETQYF.

The chain combines TRBV27 with TRBJ1-2; D is undetermined. Germline V gene lookup returns CDR1 MNHEY and CDR2 SMNVEV (reference sequence). This CDR3 is built from 14 residues. V lost 0 bases to trimming and J lost 4 bases, with 9 bases between them. The CDR3 here is CASSLSAQIYGYTF. As DNA, the CDR3 is TGTGCCAGCAGTTTATCGGCCCAGATCTATGGCTACACCTTC.